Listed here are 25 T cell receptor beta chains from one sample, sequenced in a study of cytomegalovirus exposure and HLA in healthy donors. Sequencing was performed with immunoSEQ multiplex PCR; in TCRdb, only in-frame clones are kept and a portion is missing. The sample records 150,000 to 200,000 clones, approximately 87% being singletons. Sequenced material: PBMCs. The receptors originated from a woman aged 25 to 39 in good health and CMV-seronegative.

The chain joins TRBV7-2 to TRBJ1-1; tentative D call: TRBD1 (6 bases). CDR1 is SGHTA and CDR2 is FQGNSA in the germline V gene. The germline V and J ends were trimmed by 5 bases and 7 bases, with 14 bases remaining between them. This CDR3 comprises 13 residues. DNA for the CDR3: TGTGCCAGCAGCCAAAGCCGGGACAATGAAGCTTTCTTT. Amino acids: CASSQSRDNEAFF.

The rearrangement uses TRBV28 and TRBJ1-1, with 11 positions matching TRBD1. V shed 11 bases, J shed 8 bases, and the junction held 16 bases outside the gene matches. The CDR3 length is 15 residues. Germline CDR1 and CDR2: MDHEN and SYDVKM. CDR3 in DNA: TGTGCCCTAAGAAGCTCCCGGACAGGGGGCGAGGAAGCTTTCTTT. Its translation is CALRSSRTGGEEAFF.

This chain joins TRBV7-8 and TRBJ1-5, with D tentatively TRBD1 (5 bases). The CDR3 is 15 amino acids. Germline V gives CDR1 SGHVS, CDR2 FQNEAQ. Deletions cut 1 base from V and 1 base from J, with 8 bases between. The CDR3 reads CASSLDGASNQPQHF. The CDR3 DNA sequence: TGTGCCAGCAGCTTAGACGGGGCGAGCAATCAGCCCCAGCATTTT.

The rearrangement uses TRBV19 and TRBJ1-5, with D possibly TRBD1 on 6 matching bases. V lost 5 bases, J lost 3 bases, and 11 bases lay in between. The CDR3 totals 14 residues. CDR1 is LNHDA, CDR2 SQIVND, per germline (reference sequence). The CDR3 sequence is CASSYGQNNQPQHF. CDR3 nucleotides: TGTGCCAGTAGTTACGGACAGAACAATCAGCCCCAGCATTTT.

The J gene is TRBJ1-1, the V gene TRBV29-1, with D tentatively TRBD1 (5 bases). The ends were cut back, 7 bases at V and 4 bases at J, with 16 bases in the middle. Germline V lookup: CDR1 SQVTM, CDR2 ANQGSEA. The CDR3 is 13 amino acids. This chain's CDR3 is CSAKIQGSTEAFF. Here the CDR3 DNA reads TGCAGCGCCAAGATCCAGGGAAGCACTGAAGCTTTCTTT.

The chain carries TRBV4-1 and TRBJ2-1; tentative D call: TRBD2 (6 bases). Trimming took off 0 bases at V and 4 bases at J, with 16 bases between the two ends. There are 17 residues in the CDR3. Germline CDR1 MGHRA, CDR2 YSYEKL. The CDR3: CASSQDGRGLGYNEQFF. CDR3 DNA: TGCGCCAGCAGCCAAGATGGTCGGGGACTTGGTTACAATGAGCAGTTCTTC.

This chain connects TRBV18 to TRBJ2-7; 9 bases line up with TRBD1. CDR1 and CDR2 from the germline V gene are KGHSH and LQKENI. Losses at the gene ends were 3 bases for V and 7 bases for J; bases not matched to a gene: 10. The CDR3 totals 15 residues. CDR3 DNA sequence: TGTGCCAGCTCACCTCCCGAACAGGGGGCGCTTGAGCAGTACTTC. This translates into CASSPPEQGALEQYF. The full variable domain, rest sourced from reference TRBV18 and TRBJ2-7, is NAGVMQNPRHLVRRRGQEARLRCSPMKGHSHVYWYRQLPEEGLKFMVYLQKENIIDESGMPKERFSAEFPKEGPSILRIQQVVRGDSAAYFCASSPPEQGALEQYFGPGTRLTVT.

CDR3 in DNA: TGTGCCTGGAGGGAAGCCTACGAGCAGTACTTC. It specifies CAWREAYEQYF. J is TRBJ2-7 and V is TRBV30; the D is unclear. V was cut by 3 bases and J by 2 bases, with 5 bases left in between. In germline, CDR1 is GTSNPN, CDR2 SVGIG (reference sequence). The CDR3 is made up of 11 amino acids.

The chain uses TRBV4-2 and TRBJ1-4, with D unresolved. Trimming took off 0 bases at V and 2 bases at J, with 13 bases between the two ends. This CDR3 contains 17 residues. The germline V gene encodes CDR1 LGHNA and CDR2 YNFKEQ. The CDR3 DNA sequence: TGTGCCAGCAGCCAAGATAATCGGCAGATTACTAATGAAAAACTGTTTTTT. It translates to CASSQDNRQITNEKLFF.

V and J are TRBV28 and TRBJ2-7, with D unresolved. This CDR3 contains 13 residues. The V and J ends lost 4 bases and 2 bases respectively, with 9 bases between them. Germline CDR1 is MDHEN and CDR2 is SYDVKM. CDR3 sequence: CASSSPRAYEQYF. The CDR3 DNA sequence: TGTGCCAGCAGTTCTCCTAGGGCCTACGAGCAGTACTTC.

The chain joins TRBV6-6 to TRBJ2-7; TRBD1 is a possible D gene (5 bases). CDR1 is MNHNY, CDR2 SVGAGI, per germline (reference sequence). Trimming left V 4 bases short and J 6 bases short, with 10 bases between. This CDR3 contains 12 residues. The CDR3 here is CASSSPGIEQYF. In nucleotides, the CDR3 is TGTGCCAGCAGTTCTCCAGGGATCGAGCAGTACTTC.

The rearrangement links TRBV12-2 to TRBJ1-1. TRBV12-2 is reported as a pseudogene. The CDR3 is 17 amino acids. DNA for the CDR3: TGTGCAAGTCGCTTAGTTTCGGGGGGCGAATGGAACACTGAAGCTTTCTTT. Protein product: CASRLVSGGEWNTEAFF.

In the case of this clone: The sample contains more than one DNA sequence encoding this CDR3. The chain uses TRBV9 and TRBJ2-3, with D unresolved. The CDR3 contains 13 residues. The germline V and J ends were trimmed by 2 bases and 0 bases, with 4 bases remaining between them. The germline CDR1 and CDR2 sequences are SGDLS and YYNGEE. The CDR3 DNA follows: TGTGCCAGCAGCGTCAGTAGCACAGATACGCAGTATTTT. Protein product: CASSVSSTDTQYF.

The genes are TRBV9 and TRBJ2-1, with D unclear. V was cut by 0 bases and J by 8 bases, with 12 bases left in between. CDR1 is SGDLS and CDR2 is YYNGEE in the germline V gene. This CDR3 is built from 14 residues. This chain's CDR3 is CASSVGADTYEQFF. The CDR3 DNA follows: TGTGCCAGCAGCGTAGGCGCAGACACGTATGAGCAGTTCTTC.

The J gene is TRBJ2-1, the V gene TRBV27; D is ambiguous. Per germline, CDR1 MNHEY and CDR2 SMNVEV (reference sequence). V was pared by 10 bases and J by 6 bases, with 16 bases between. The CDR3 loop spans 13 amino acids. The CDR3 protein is CATSVFGSNEQFF. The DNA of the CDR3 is TGTGCCACCTCTGTTTTCGGTTCCAATGAGCAGTTCTTC.

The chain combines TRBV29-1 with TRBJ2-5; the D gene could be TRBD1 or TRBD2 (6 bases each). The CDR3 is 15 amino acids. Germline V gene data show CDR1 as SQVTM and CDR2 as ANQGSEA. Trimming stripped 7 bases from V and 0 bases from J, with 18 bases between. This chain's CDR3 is CSAGGQGPYQETQYF. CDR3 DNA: TGCAGCGCTGGGGGGCAGGGGCCGTACCAAGAGACCCAGTACTTC.

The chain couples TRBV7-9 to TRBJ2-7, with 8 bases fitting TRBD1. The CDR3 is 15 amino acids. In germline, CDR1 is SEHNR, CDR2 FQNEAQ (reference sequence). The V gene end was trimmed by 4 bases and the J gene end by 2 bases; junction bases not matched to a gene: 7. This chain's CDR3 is CASSSPTGATYEQYF. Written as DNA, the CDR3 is TGTGCCAGCAGCTCCCCGACAGGGGCCACCTACGAGCAGTACTTC.

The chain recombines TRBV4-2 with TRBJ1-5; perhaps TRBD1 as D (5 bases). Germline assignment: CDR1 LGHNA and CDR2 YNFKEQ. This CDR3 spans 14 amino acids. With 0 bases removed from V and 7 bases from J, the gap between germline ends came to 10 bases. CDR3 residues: CASSQDKGIQPQHF. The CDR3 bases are TGTGCCAGCAGCCAAGATAAGGGGATCCAGCCCCAGCATTTT.

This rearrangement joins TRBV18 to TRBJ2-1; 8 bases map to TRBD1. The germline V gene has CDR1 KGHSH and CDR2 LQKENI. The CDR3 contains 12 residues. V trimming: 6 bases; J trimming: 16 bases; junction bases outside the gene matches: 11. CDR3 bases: TGTGCCAGCTCTCCTCAAGACAGGGGTGAATTCTTC. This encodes CASSPQDRGEFF.

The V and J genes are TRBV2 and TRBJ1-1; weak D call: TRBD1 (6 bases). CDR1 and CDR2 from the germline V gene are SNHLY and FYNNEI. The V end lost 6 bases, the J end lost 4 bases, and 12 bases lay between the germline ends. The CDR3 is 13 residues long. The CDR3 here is CASRWTESTEAFF. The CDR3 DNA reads TGTGCCAGCAGGTGGACAGAGAGCACTGAAGCTTTCTTT.

The CDR3, as DNA: TGTGCCAGCAGAACCGGGACTAGCGGGGGCTACGAGCAGTACTTC. It translates to CASRTGTSGGYEQYF. V usage is TRBV27 and J usage is TRBJ2-7, with 14 bases lining up with TRBD2. The junction had 4 bases not matched to a gene; V was cut back by 6 bases and J by 3 bases. Looked up from germline, CDR1 is MNHEY and CDR2 is SMNVEV (reference sequence). The CDR3 runs to 15 residues.

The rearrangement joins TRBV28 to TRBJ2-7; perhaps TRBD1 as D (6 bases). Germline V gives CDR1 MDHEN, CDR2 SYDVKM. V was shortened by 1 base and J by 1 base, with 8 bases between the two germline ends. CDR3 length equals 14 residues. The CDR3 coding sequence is TGTGCCAGCAGTTTATTCGGACAGTCCTACGAGCAGTACTTC. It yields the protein CASSLFGQSYEQYF.

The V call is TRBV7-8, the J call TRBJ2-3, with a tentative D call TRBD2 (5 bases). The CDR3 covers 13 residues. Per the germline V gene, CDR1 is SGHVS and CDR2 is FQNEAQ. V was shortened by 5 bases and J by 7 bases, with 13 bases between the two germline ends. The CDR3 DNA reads TGTGCCAGCAGCCCACGGGGAGTCCATACGCAGTATTTT. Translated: CASSPRGVHTQYF.

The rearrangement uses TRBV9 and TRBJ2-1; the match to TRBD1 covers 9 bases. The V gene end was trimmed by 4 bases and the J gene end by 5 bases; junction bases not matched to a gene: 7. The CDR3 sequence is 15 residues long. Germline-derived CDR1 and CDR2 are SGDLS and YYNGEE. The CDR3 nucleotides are TGTGCCAGCAGCCCGGGACAGGGTCCTAACAATGAGCAGTTCTTC. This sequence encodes CASSPGQGPNNEQFF.

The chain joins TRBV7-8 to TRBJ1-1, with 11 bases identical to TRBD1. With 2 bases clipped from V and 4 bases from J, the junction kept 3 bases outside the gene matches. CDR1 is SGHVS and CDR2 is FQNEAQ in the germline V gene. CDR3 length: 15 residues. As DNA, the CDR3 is TGTGCCAGCAGCTTAAAGGGGACAGGGGGCACTGAAGCTTTCTTT. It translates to CASSLKGTGGTEAFF. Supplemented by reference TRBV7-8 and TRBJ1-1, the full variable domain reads GAGVSQSPRYKVAKRGQDVALRCDPISGHVSLFWYQQALGQGPEFLTYFQNEAQLDKSGLPSDRFFAERPEGSVSTLKIQRTQQEDSAVYLCASSLKGTGGTEAFFGQGTRLTVV.